The clone carrying this T cell receptor beta chain was counted a few times. Antigen: not known. CDR1 is DFQATT, CDR2 SNEGSKA, per germline (reference sequence). The CDR3 loop spans 11 amino acids. V dropped 6 bases and J dropped 9 bases, with 12 bases sitting between them. Hyperthyroidism, newly diagnosed and lasting under 2 months, affected patients aged 18 to 65. The sample originates from a study of T cells in Graves' hyperthyroidism and ophthalmopathy. Researchers took RNA transcripts and amplified the TCR beta CDR3 regions from them. The primer set for the first-round RT-PCR of the TCR CDR3 was HTBI. TCRdb passed the multiplex PCR reads through MiXCR, listing each CDR3 protein once. Of about 700,000 distinct CDR3 sequences listed, 14% were seen once; the top ten hold 10%. The study, taken as a whole, reports: In simple terms, a model built on 13 V-J features told ophthalmopathy apart from stable hyperthyroidism. In the blood, most expanded thyroid clonotypes above 0.001 appeared as well.

The V and J genes are TRBV20-1 and TRBJ1-5, with unresolved D. The origin of this receptor is a woman younger than 35 with Graves' hyperthyroidism. The sequenced sample was blood. Here the CDR3 reads CSAEPQGPQHF. In DNA form, the CDR3 reads TGCAGTGCCGAGCCACAAGGGCCCCAGCATTTT.